These T cell receptor beta chains were read from a single sample in a study of identical twins. TCRdb ran MiXCR on the 5' RACE reads and lists one entry per CDR3 protein. Here the sample spans some 1,600,000 distinct CDR3 sequences, less than 40% being singletons. What was sequenced was cord blood. All receptors come from a newborn girl in good health. Both conserved end residues are part of each CDR3. A D gene is named only where the DNA matches it firmly. Clone sizes are given selectively: once, few, many, or a class where the clone is expanded.

cdr3_length: 14; j_call: TRBJ2-7; d_call: NA; v_call: TRBV20-1; clone_size: NA; cdr3_nt: TGCAGTGCTAGGAGTAGCGGACTTAACTACGAGCAGTACTTC; cdr3_aa: CSARSSGLNYEQYF
cdr3_length: 14; j_call: TRBJ2-5; d_call: NA; v_call: TRBV5-1; clone_size: few; cdr3_nt: TGCGCCAGCAGCTTGACAGGCCCGAAAGAGACCCAGTACTTC; cdr3_aa: CASSLTGPKETQYF
cdr3_length: 17; j_call: TRBJ2-4; d_call: TRBD2; v_call: TRBV5-1; clone_size: many; cdr3_nt: TGCGCCAGCAGCTTTCAGGGACTACTCGTGGCCAAAAACATTCAGTACTTC; cdr3_aa: CASSFQGLLVAKNIQYF
cdr3_length: 16; j_call: TRBJ2-7; d_call: TRBD2; v_call: TRBV7-2; clone_size: NA; cdr3_nt: TGTGCCAGCAGCTTAGCTAGCGGGGGATCCTACAATGAGCAGTACTTC; cdr3_aa: CASSLASGGSYNEQYF
cdr3_length: 12; j_call: TRBJ2-7; d_call: TRBD1; v_call: TRBV2; clone_size: NA; cdr3_nt: TGTGCCCGAGGGACAGGGGGCTACGAGCAGTACTTC; cdr3_aa: CARGTGGYEQYF
cdr3_length: 15; j_call: TRBJ2-4; d_call: NA; v_call: TRBV27; clone_size: NA; cdr3_nt: TGTGCCAGCAGTTTCCTCAGGTTAGCCAAAAACATTCAGTACTTC; cdr3_aa: CASSFLRLAKNIQYF
cdr3_length: 14; j_call: TRBJ2-5; d_call: NA; v_call: TRBV20-1; clone_size: NA; cdr3_nt: TGCAGTGCGGCGGCCCTCGGACAGAACGAGGAACAGTACTTC; cdr3_aa: CSAAALGQNEEQYF
cdr3_length: 14; j_call: TRBJ2-7; d_call: TRBD2; v_call: TRBV20-1; clone_size: NA; cdr3_nt: TGCAGTGCTAGACCTAGCGGGAGTTCCTACGAGCAGTACTTC; cdr3_aa: CSARPSGSSYEQYF
cdr3_length: 17; j_call: TRBJ1-1; d_call: TRBD1; v_call: TRBV12-5; clone_size: NA; cdr3_nt: TGTGCTAGTGGTTTGGTAATGGGACAGGGCATGAACACTGAAGCTTTCTTT; cdr3_aa: CASGLVMGQGMNTEAFF
cdr3_length: 14; j_call: TRBJ2-1; d_call: TRBD2; v_call: TRBV6-6; clone_size: many; cdr3_nt: TGTGCCAGCACCACCGGGACTAGCTCTAGGGAGCAGTTCTTC; cdr3_aa: CASTTGTSSREQFF